Sequencing of this T cell receptor (beta chain) was carried out in a study of PD-L1 blockade in urothelial cancer. About the research overall: Analyses were performed on blood at 3 weeks after treatment start (the second dose) and at 6 weeks. Study-wide results and caveats: Improved survival was predicted by pretreatment blood TCR clonality below the median.

Measured with immunoSEQ multiplex PCR; TCRdb has only the in-frame clones, and not every one. The sample lists about 30,000 clones; 75% to 85% were seen once. Time point reported: peripheral blood 6 weeks after treatment start. Urothelial carcinoma in patients was locally advanced or metastatic. The CDR3 consists of 17 residues. With 0 bases clipped from V and 0 bases from J, the junction kept 6 bases outside the gene matches. Germline CDR1 reads SGHAT; CDR2 reads FQDESV (reference sequence). On this clone itself: Its antigen is undetermined.

This chain joins TRBV11-1 and TRBJ2-5, with 8 bases fitting TRBD2. This sample comprised PBMCs, obtained around atezolizumab (anti-PD-L1) treatment. The clonotype originates from a man between 65 and 79 years old with urothelial cancer. DNA for the CDR3: TGTGCCAGCAGCTTAGCGCTGGTAGCGGGGAACCAAGAGACCCAGTACTTC. Translating it yields CASSLALVAGNQETQYF.